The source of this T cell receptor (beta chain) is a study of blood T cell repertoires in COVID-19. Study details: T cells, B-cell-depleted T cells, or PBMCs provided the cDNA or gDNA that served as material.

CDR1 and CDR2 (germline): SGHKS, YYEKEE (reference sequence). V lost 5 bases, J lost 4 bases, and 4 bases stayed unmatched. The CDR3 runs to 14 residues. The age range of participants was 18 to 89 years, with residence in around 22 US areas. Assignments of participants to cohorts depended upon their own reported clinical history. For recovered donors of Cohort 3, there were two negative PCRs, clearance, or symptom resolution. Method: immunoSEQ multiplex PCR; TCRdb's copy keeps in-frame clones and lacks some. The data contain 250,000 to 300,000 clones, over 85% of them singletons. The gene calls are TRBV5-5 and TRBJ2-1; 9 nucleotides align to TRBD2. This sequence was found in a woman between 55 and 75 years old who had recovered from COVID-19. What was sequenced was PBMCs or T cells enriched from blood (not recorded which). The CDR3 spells CASRLAGSYNEQFF. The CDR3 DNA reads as TGTGCCAGCAGGCTAGCGGGGAGTTACAATGAGCAGTTCTTC. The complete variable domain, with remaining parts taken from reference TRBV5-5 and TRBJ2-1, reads DAGVTQSPTHLIKTRGQQVTLRCSPISGHKSVSWYQQVLGQGPQFIFQYYEKEERGRGNFPDRFSARQFPNYSSELNVNALLLGDSALYLCASRLAGSYNEQFFGPGTRLTVL.